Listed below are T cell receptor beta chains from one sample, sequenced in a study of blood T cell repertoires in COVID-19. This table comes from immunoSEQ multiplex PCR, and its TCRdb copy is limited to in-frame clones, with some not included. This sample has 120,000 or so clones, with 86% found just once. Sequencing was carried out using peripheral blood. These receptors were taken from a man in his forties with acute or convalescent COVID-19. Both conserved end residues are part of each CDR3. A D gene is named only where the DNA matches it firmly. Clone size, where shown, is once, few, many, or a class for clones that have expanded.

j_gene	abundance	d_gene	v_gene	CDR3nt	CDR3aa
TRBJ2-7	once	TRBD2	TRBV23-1	TGCGCCAGCAGTCAATCGATATCGGGACTAGCGGTCTTAGGCTACGAGCAGTACTTC	CASSQSISGLAVLGYEQYF
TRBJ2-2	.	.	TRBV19	TGTGCCAGTATGTCAGGGCCGGTGAACACCGGGGAGCTGTTTTTT	CASMSGPVNTGELFF
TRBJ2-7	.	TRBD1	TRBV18	TGTGCCAGCTCATCGGGGGCGGACAGGGGTATTTACGAGCAGTACTTC	CASSSGADRGIYEQYF
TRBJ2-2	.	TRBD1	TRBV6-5	TGTGCCAGCAGACCCGGGACAGACACCGGGGAGCTGTTTTTT	CASRPGTDTGELFF
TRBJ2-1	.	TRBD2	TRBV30	TGTGCCTGGAGTCCGGGACTAGCGGGAGTTTCCTACAATGAGCAGTTCTTC	CAWSPGLAGVSYNEQFF
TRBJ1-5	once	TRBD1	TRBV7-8	TGTGCCAGCAGCCGGGACAGACATCAGCCCCAGCATTTT	CASSRDRHQPQHF
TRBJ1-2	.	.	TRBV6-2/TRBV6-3	TGTGCCAGCAGTACCGACAGGTTTAACTATGGCTACACCTTC	CASSTDRFNYGYTF
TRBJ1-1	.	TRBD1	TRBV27	TGTGCCAGCAGTTTTGGGACAGGGGGCACTGAAGCTTTCTTT	CASSFGTGGTEAFF
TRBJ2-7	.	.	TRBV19	TGTGCCAGTAGTATCAAGACAGCCTACGAGCAGTACTTC	CASSIKTAYEQYF
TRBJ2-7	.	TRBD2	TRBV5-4	TGTGCCAGCAGCTTGGAGGCTAGCGGGAGCGGCGAGCAGTACTTC	CASSLEASGSGEQYF
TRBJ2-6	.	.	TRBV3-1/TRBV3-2	TGTGCCAGCAGCCGGGACTCCGGGGCCAACGTCCTGACTTTC	CASSRDSGANVLTF
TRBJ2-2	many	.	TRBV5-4	TGTGCCAGCAGCTTGATAGCGGTTAACACCGGGGAGCTGTTTTTT	CASSLIAVNTGELFF
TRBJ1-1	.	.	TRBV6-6	TGTGCCAGCAGTTACGACAACCGGGGCACTGAAGCTTTCTTT	CASSYDNRGTEAFF
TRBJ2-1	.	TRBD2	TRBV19	TGTGCCAGTAGTATGCGGAGCGGGAGGGAACAGTTCTTC	CASSMRSGREQFF
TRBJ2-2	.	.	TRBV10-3	TGTGCCATCGGACAGAGGAACACCGGGGAGCTGTTTTTT	CAIGQRNTGELFF
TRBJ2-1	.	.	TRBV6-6	TGTGCCAGCGGTCGAAGGACAATCGAGTCCTACAATGAGCAGTTCTTC	CASGRRTIESYNEQFF
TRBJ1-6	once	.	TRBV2	TGTGCCAGCAGTGAAAGACAGGCGATAAATTCACCCCTCCACTTT	CASSERQAINSPLHF
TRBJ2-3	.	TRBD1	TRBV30	TGTGCCTGGAATATGAGGGGGCCCACAGATACGCAGTATTTT	CAWNMRGPTDTQYF
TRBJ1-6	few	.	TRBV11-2	TGTGCCAGCAGCTTAGGTGTGCAGGGAAATTCACCCCTCCACTTT	CASSLGVQGNSPLHF
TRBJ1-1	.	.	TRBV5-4	TGTGCCAGCAGCTTGTTTGGCAGGAACACTGAAGCTTTCTTT	CASSLFGRNTEAFF
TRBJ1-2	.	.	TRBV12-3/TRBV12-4	TGTGCCAGCAGTTTAGGGAACAGGGCTGGCTACACCTTC	CASSLGNRAGYTF
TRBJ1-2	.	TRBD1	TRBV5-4	TGTGCCAGCAGCTTGTGGGGACAGCCGGACTACTTC	CASSLWGQPDYF
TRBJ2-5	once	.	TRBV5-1	TGCGCCAGCAGCTTCCCCCGGGGGGCCCAAGAGACCCAGTACTTC	CASSFPRGAQETQYF
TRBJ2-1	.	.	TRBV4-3	TGCGCCAGCAGCCCTGGGCCAAACAATGAGCAGTTCTTC	CASSPGPNNEQFF
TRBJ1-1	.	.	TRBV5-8	TGTGCCAGCAGTGGGTCAGGGGTCACTGAAGCTTTCTTT	CASSGSGVTEAFF
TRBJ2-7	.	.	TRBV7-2	TGTGCCAGCAGCTCAAGGACTTACTCCTACGAGCAGTACTTC	CASSSRTYSYEQYF
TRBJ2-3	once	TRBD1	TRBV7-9	TGTGCCAGCAGCCCGACAGGGAGCACAGATACGCAGTATTTT	CASSPTGSTDTQYF
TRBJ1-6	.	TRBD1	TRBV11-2	TGTGCCAGCAGCCCGGGACAGGGACAAGTCTCGTTCTATAATTCACCCCTCCACTTT	CASSPGQGQVSFYNSPLHF
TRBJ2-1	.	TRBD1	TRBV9	TGTGCCAGCAGCCCGACAGGGGTGGTGGGCAATGAGCAGTTCTTC	CASSPTGVVGNEQFF
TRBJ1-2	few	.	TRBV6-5	TGTGCTACTCACAGTCAAGGGGCTAACTATGGCTACACCTTC	CATHSQGANYGYTF
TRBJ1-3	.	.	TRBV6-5	TGTGCCAGCAGTCCCAGGAGGGGCCCCGGAAACACCATATATTTT	CASSPRRGPGNTIYF
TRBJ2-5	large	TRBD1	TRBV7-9	TGTGCCAGCAGCAGACGGGACAGGGGGCGAGAGACCCAGTACTTC	CASSRRDRGRETQYF
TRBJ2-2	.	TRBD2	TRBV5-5	TGTGCCAGCAGCTCAGGGACTAGCGGGGGGACCGGGGAGCTGTTTTTT	CASSSGTSGGTGELFF
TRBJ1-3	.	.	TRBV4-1	TGCGCCAGCAGCCACACAGAGTTCTCTGGAAACACCATATATTTT	CASSHTEFSGNTIYF
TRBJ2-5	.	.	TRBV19	TGTGCCAGTAGTATCGACGGTGGCCCCCCGGCGCGGGAGACCCAGTACTTC	CASSIDGGPPARETQYF
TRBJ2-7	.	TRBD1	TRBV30	TGTGCCTGGAGTGTGAGACAGGGGATGGGTTTGGGCGAGCAGTACTTC	CAWSVRQGMGLGEQYF
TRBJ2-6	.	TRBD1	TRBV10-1	TGCGCCAGCAGTGAAAGGGGGCTTGGGGCCAACGTCCTGACTTTC	CASSERGLGANVLTF
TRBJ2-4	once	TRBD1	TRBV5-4	TGTGCCAGCAGCTCGTTCAGGGGGAGTGAAAACATTCAGTACTTC	CASSSFRGSENIQYF
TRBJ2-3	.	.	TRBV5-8	TGTGCCAGCAGCTTGGTGTTCAGCGGAGCCTCCACAGATACGCAGTATTTT	CASSLVFSGASTDTQYF
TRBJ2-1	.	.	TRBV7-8	TGTGCCAGCAGCTTAATACGTGAGGGCGATGAGCAGTTCTTC	CASSLIREGDEQFF
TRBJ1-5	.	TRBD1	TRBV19	TGTGCCAGTAGTACTACAGGGGACAATCAGCCCCAGCATTTT	CASSTTGDNQPQHF
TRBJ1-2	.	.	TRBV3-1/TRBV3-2	TGTGCCAGCAGCCAAGCGTCTTCTAAGGGGAACTATGGCTACACCTTC	CASSQASSKGNYGYTF
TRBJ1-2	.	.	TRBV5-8	TGTGCCAGCAGCTTGGAGTACCCCGGCTATGGCTACACCTTC	CASSLEYPGYGYTF
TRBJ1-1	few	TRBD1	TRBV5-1	TGCGCCAGCAGCTTACCCGACAGGGGCACTGAAGCTTTCTTT	CASSLPDRGTEAFF
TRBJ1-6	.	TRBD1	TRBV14	TGTGCCAGCAGCCAAGAGACACGGGACAGATATAATTCACCCCTCCACTTT	CASSQETRDRYNSPLHF
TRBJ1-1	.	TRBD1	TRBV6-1	TGTGCCAGCAGTGACAGGGGGCTTACTGAAGCTTTCTTT	CASSDRGLTEAFF
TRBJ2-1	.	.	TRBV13	TGTGCCAGCAGCCCAGTCAGGGGCGGTGAGCAGTTCTTC	CASSPVRGGEQFF
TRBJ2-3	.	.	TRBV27	TGTGCCAGCAGTATGGACAGTATTAGCACAGATACGCAGTATTTT	CASSMDSISTDTQYF
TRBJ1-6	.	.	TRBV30	TGTGCCTGGAGTGCCTTCCGGGTGGCCTATAATTCACCCCTCCACTTT	CAWSAFRVAYNSPLHF
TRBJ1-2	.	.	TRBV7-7	TGTGCTAGCAGCCCGTTGACAGCTAACTATGGCTACACCTTC	CASSPLTANYGYTF
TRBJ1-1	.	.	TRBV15	TGTGCCACCAGCAGAGTCATGAACACTGAAGCTTTCTTT	CATSRVMNTEAFF
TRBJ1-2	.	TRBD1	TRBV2	TGTGCCAGCAATTTTGACAGGGGTTATGGCTACACCTTC	CASNFDRGYGYTF
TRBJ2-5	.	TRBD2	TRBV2	TGTGCCAGCTTAGCCGGGGGGAAGACCCAGTACTTC	CASLAGGKTQYF
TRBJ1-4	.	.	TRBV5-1	TGCGCCAGCAGCTTGGTTACAGATGAAAAACTGTTTTTT	CASSLVTDEKLFF
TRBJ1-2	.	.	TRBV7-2	TGTGCCAGCAGCGTAACCGGGACATCTATTGGCTACACCTTC	CASSVTGTSIGYTF